This TCR beta chain was documented in a study of T cells in narcolepsy. The repertoire was sequenced with immunoSEQ multiplex PCR; TCRdb's copy has only in-frame clones and lacks some. The table lists around 25,000 clones, approximately 80% of them singletons. This CDR3 is built from 16 residues. Germline CDR1 and CDR2: SGHNT and YYREEE (reference sequence). V shed 3 bases, J shed 3 bases, and the junction held 9 bases outside the gene matches. The sample consisted of memory (CD45RA-) CD4+ T cells from blood. The clonotype was recovered from a human donor in good health. The V and J genes are TRBV5-4 and TRBJ2-5; 9 bases map to TRBD2. CDR3 protein: CASSSGGASGEETQYF. CDR3 nucleotide sequence: TGTGCCAGCAGCTCCGGCGGGGCTAGCGGGGAAGAGACCCAGTACTTC.